One T cell receptor (beta chain) is described in this entry. In the original processing: Nucleated cell counts were estimated from reference gene primer amplification. This table comes from immunoSEQ multiplex PCR, and its TCRdb copy is limited to in-frame clones, with some not included. The V and J calls and the clone size are those of that table, but D and trimming were determined from the DNA. The sample has hundreds of thousands of clones; around 86% are singletons. The data derive from a study of blood T cell repertoires in COVID-19. Study-wide context: Acute and convalescent COVID-19 specimens originated in the United States, Italy and Spain. T cells, B-cell-depleted T cells, or PBMCs provided the cDNA or gDNA that served as material.

Germline CDR1 reads SGHRS; CDR2 reads YFSETQ. The CDR3 has 15 residues. The V gene lost 4 bases and the J gene lost 5 bases, with 16 bases spanning the gap. The rearrangement uses TRBV5-1 and TRBJ2-1; weak D call: TRBD2 (5 bases). Specimen: peripheral blood. This TCR came from a human donor in a cohort sampled during active COVID-19. The CDR3 sequence: CASSATIGLNNEQFF. The CDR3 coding sequence is TGCGCCAGCAGCGCGACTATCGGGTTAAACAATGAGCAGTTCTTC.